This T cell receptor beta chain stems from a study of T cells after posttransplantation cyclophosphamide. This clone was picked up many times. Its antigen remains unknown. Clones were sequenced by immunoSEQ multiplex PCR, and TCRdb holds only the in-frame ones, with some missing. The repertoire shows over 20,000 clones, none seen only once; the top ten take about 1.5%. Findings and limits, study-wide: Blood and skin or GI T cell repertoires showed limited TRB overlap. After PTCy, TRB diversity resembled that of CNI/methotrexate controls. Donor-recipient repertoire similarity was low at 1-2 months, rising over year one.

The CDR3 has 15 amino acids. Germline V gene lookup returns CDR1 LNHDA and CDR2 SQIVND (reference sequence). Losses at the gene ends were 4 bases for V and 2 bases for J; bases not matched to a gene: 5. Sequencing input: PBMCs. The source is a man aged 45-65 years in good health, CMV-negative, and a related stem cell transplant donor. The V and J genes are TRBV19 and TRBJ2-5; TRBD1 aligns across 9 bases. DNA of the CDR3: TGTGCCAGTAGTAGACAGGGACAGGGTCAAGAGACCCAGTACTTC. Translation: CASSRQGQGQETQYF.